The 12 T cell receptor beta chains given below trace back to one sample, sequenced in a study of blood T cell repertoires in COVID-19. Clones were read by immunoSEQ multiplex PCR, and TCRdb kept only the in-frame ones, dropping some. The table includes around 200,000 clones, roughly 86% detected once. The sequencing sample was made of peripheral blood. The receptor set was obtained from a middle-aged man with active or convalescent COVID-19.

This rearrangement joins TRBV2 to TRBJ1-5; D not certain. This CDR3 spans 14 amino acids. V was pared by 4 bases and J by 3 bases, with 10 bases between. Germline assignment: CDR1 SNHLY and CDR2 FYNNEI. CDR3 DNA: TGTGCCAGCAGTGCCTTACAGACCAATCAGCCCCAGCATTTT. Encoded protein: CASSALQTNQPQHF.

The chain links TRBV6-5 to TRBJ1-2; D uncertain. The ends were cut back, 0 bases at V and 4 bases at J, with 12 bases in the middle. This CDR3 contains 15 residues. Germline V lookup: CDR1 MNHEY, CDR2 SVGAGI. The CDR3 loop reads CASSYSGRVSYGYTF. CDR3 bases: TGTGCCAGCAGTTACTCCGGGAGGGTGAGCTATGGCTACACCTTC.

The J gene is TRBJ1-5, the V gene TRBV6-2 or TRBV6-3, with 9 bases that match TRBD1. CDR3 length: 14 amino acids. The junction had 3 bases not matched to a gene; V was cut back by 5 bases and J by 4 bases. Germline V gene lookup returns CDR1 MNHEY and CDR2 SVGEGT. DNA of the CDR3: TGTGCCAGCAGTCGGACAGGGGTAAATCAGCCCCAGCATTTT. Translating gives CASSRTGVNQPQHF.

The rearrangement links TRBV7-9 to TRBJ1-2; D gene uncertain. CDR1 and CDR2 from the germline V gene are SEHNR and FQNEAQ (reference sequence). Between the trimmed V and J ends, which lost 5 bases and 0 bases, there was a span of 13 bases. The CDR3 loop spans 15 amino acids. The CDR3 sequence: CASSPGNLANYGYTF. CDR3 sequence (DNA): TGTGCCAGCAGCCCGGGGAATTTAGCTAACTATGGCTACACCTTC.

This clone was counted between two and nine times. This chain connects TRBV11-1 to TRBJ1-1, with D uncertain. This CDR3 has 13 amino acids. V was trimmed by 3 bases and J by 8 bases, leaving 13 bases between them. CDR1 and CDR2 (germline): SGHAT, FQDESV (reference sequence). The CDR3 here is CASSLNPSMEAFF. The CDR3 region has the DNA TGTGCCAGCAGCTTGAACCCTTCTATGGAAGCTTTCTTT.

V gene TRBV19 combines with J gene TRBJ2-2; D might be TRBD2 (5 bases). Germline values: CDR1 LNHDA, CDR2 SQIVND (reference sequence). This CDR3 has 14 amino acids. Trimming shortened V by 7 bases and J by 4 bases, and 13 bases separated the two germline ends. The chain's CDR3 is CASTPVAGTGELFF. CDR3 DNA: TGTGCCAGTACCCCCGTCGCGGGCACCGGGGAGCTGTTTTTT.

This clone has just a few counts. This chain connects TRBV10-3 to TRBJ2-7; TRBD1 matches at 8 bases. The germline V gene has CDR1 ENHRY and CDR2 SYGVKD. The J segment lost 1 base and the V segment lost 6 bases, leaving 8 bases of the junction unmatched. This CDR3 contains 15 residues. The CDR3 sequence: CAIRGGQDRSYEQYF. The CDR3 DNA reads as TGTGCCATCAGGGGGGGACAGGATAGATCCTACGAGCAGTACTTC.

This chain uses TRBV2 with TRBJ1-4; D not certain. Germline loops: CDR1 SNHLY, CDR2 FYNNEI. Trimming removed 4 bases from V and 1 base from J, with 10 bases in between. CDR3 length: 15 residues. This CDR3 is CASSAERGTNEKLFF. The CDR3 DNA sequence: TGTGCCAGCAGTGCGGAACGGGGAACTAATGAAAAACTGTTTTTT.

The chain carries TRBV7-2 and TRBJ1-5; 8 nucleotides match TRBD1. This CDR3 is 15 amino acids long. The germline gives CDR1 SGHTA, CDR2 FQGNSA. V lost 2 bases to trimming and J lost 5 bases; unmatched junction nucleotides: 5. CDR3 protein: CASSLWTGNDQPQHF. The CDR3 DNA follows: TGTGCCAGCAGCTTATGGACAGGGAACGATCAGCCCCAGCATTTT. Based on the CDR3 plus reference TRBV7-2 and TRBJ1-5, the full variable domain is GAGVSQSPSNKVTEKGKDVELRCDPISGHTALYWYRQSLGQGLEFLIYFQGNSAPDKSGLPSDRFSAERTGGSVSTLTIQRTQQEDSAVYLCASSLWTGNDQPQHFGDGTRLSIL.

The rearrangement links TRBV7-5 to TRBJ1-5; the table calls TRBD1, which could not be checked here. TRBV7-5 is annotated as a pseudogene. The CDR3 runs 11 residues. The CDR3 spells CARNDRQPQHF. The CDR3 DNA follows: TGTGCCAGAAATGACAGGCAGCCCCAGCATTTT.

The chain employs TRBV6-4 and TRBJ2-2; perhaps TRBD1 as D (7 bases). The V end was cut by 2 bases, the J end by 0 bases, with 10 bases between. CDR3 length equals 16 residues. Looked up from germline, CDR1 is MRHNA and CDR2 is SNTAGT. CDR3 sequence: CASSDAGTANTGELFF. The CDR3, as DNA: TGTGCCAGCAGTGACGCGGGGACAGCGAACACCGGGGAGCTGTTTTTT.

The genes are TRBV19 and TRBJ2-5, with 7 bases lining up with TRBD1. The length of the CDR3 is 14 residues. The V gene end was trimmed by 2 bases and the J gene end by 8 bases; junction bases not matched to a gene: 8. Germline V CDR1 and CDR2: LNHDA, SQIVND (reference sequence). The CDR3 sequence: CASSIQGEHVTQYF. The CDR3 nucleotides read TGTGCCAGTAGTATACAGGGGGAACACGTTACCCAGTACTTC.